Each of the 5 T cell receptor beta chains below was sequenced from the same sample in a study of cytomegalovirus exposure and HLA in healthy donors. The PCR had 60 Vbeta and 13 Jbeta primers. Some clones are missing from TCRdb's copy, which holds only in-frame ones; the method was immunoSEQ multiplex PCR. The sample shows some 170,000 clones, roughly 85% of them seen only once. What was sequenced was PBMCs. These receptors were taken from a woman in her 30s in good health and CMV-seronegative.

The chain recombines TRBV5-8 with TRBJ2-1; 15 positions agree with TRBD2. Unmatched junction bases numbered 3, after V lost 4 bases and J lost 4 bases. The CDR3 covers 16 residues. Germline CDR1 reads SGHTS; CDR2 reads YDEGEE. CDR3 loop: CASSAGLAGGYNEQFF. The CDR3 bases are TGTGCCAGCAGCGCGGGACTAGCGGGAGGTTACAATGAGCAGTTCTTC.

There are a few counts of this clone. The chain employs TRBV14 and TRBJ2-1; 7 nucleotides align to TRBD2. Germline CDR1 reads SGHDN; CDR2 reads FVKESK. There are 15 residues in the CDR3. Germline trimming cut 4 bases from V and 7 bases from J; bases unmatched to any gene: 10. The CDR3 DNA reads TGTGCCAGCAGCCCCTCCGCGGGAGCAGCTAATGAGCAGTTCTTC. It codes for CASSPSAGAANEQFF. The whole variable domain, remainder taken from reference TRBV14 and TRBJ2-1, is EAGVTQFPSHSVIEKGQTVTLRCDPISGHDNLYWYRRVMGKEIKFLLHFVKESKQDESGMPNNRFLAERTGGTYSTLKVQPAELEDSGVYFCASSPSAGAANEQFFGPGTRLTVL.

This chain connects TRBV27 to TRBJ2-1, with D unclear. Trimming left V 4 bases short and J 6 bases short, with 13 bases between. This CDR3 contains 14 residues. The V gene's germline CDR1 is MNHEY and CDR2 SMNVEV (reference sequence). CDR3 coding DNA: TGTGCCAGCAGTTCACTGCTCACTATCAATGAGCAGTTCTTC. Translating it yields CASSSLLTINEQFF.

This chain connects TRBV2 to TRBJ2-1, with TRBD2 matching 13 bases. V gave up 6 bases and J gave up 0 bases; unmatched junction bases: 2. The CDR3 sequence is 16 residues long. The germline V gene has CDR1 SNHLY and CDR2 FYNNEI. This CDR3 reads CASRRTSGSSYNEQFF. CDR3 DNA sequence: TGTGCCAGCAGGAGGACTAGCGGGAGCTCCTACAATGAGCAGTTCTTC.

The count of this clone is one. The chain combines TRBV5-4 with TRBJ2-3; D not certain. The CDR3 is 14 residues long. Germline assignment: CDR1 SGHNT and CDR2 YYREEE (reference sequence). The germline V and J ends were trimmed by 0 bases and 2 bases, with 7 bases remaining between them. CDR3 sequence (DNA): TGTGCCAGCAGCTTGGGCAGAAACACAGATACGCAGTATTTT. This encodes CASSLGRNTDTQYF.